The 9 T cell receptor beta chains reported below all come from one sample, sequenced in a study of blood T cell repertoires in COVID-19. Clones were read by immunoSEQ multiplex PCR, and TCRdb kept only the in-frame ones, dropping some. This sample has roughly 14,000 clones, with 75% to 85% found just once. Material for sequencing was peripheral blood. The receptors come from a woman in her forties or fifties with active or convalescent COVID-19.

The J gene is TRBJ1-2, the V gene TRBV7-9, with TRBD1 matching 8 bases. Germline lookup yields CDR1 SEHNR and CDR2 FQNEAQ (reference sequence). This CDR3 contains 14 residues. With 5 bases clipped from V and 8 bases from J, the junction kept 10 bases outside the gene matches. CDR3 DNA: TGTGCCAGCAGCCATAGGACAGGGAGCGGCGGCTACACCTTC. It codes for CASSHRTGSGGYTF.

V and J are TRBV2 and TRBJ2-1; a possible D gene is TRBD1 (6 bases). Between the trimmed V and J ends, which lost 8 bases and 8 bases, there was a span of 25 bases. The CDR3 has 16 residues. Per germline, CDR1 SNHLY and CDR2 FYNNEI. The CDR3 DNA sequence: TGTGCCAGCCCTAAACGGGGTCTGGGGGCCCCCGATGAGCAGTTCTTC. Translating it yields CASPKRGLGAPDEQFF.

This clone came up a few times. Different DNA sequences within this sample yield the same CDR3. This sequence joins TRBV5-6 and TRBJ1-6, with a tentative D call TRBD1 (5 bases). Germline loops: CDR1 SGHDT, CDR2 YYEEEE. CDR3 length: 14 residues. Trimming left V 0 bases short and J 4 bases short, with 5 bases between. The CDR3, as DNA: TGTGCCAGCAGCTTGGCAGGGTATAATTCACCCCTCCACTTT. Translation: CASSLAGYNSPLHF.

The chain employs TRBV16 and TRBJ2-7; the D is unclear. The germline V and J ends were trimmed by 0 bases and 4 bases, with 7 bases remaining between them. Germline-derived CDR1 and CDR2 are KGHSY and FQNENV. There are 13 residues in the CDR3. The CDR3 DNA follows: TGTGCCAGCAGCCAATCCGACTTATACGAGCAGTACTTC. This codes for CASSQSDLYEQYF. The whole variable domain, filled in from reference TRBV16 and TRBJ2-7, reads GEEVAQTPKHLVRGEGQKAKLYCAPIKGHSYVFWYQQVLKNEFKFLISFQNENVFDETGMPKERFSAKCLPNSPCSLEIQATKLEDSAVYFCASSQSDLYEQYFGPGTRLTVT.

The chain is built from TRBV19 and TRBJ1-1; 8 bases fit TRBD1. The V gene's germline CDR1 is LNHDA and CDR2 SQIVND (reference sequence). The CDR3 has 14 amino acids. The V and J ends lost 4 bases and 4 bases, in that order; junction bases with no gene match: 5. CDR3 DNA: TGTGCCAGTAGTAGGGACAGGTTTGGCACTGAAGCTTTCTTT. Translated: CASSRDRFGTEAFF.

This clone was recorded a few times. The CDR3 reads CASSETGSHQPQHF. In DNA form, the CDR3 reads TGTGCCAGTAGTGAAACAGGGAGCCATCAGCCCCAGCATTTT. This chain joins TRBV19 and TRBJ1-5, with TRBD1 as a possible D gene (6 bases). The CDR3 loop spans 14 amino acids. With 5 bases removed from V and 5 bases from J, the gap between germline ends came to 13 bases. Looked up from germline, CDR1 is LNHDA and CDR2 is SQIVND (reference sequence).

This clone was recorded only once. This chain joins TRBV4-1 and TRBJ1-4; possible D gene TRBD1, 6 bases. The CDR3 runs 15 residues. Between the trimmed V and J ends, which lost 4 bases and 4 bases, there was a span of 13 bases. Germline assignment: CDR1 MGHRA and CDR2 YSYEKL. CDR3 DNA: TGCGCCAGCAGCCTACGGGACAACTATAATGAAAAACTGTTTTTT. Its protein is CASSLRDNYNEKLFF.

V and J are TRBV15 and TRBJ2-5; weak D call: TRBD1 (6 bases). Trimming shortened V by 2 bases and J by 5 bases, and 15 bases separated the two germline ends. Germline V lookup: CDR1 LNHNV, CDR2 YYDKDF (reference sequence). The CDR3 totals 15 residues. The CDR3 loop reads CATSRPRQDRETQYF. Written as DNA, the CDR3 is TGTGCCACCAGCAGACCCCGACAGGATAGGGAGACCCAGTACTTC.

CDR3: CAISDGTYYEQYF. CDR3 DNA sequence: TGTGCCATCAGTGACGGGACATACTACGAGCAGTACTTC. The rearrangement joins TRBV10-3 to TRBJ2-7; the D gene is possibly TRBD1 (6 bases). CDR1 ENHRY and CDR2 SYGVKD come from the germline V gene. This CDR3 is 13 amino acids long. The germline V and J ends were trimmed by 3 bases and 3 bases, with 9 bases remaining between them.